This T cell receptor beta chain was captured by sequencing in a study of T cell responses to AZD1222 COVID-19 vaccine. Study context: Pooled together were second doses at about 4 or about 12 weeks.

Remarks on this clone: What it recognizes is unknown.

General study findings and limits: Targeting of unmutated variant regions was reportedly seen in nearly half of spike-specific TCRs. After the peak T cell response, and only then, were repertoires sampled.

CDR1 is SGHTA, CDR2 FQGTGA, per germline. The CDR3 sequence is 15 residues long. V lost 1 base to trimming and J lost 2 bases, with 9 bases between them. Here immunoSEQ multiplex PCR was the method, and the copy in TCRdb shows in-frame clones only, minus some. The sample records 77,000 or so clones, 80% to 90% being singletons. This receptor was taken from an adult in good health. The chain combines TRBV7-3 with TRBJ2-1; D may correspond to TRBD1 or TRBD2 (5 bases each). The sequencing used peripheral blood, collected on day 0 of AZD1222 vaccination. As DNA, the CDR3 is TGTGCCAGCAGCTTAAGAGGGGTGACCTACAATGAGCAGTTCTTC. This codes for CASSLRGVTYNEQFF.